Listed here are 32 T cell receptor beta chains from one sample, sequenced in a study of OX40 agonist ivuxolimab in advanced cancers. Data came from immunoSEQ multiplex PCR; TCRdb stores just in-frame clones and leaves some out. The sample shows more than 85,000 clones, 89% of them seen only once. The material was CD4+ or CD8+ T cells sorted from blood, obtained in a trial of the OX40 agonist ivuxolimab. The receptors shown here come from an adult with an advanced solid tumor such as melanoma, head and neck, liver or kidney cancer.

This sequence joins TRBV10-3 and TRBJ1-2; D remains unclear. The germline V gene encodes CDR1 ENHRY and CDR2 SYGVKD. Deletions cut 2 bases from V and 9 bases from J, with 10 bases between. The CDR3 extends over 12 amino acids. In DNA form, the CDR3 reads TGTGCCATCAGTGAGACAGCTATGAGCTACACCTTC. Its protein is CAISETAMSYTF.

The rearrangement uses TRBV6-5 and TRBJ1-2; D is unresolved. From germline, CDR1 is MNHEY and CDR2 SVGAGI. The CDR3 sequence is 13 residues long. The V end was cut by 8 bases, the J end by 6 bases, with 16 bases between. The CDR3 reads CASQDVKDDGYTF. DNA of the CDR3: TGTGCCAGCCAGGACGTAAAGGATGATGGCTACACCTTC.

This chain links TRBV28 with TRBJ2-2; the match to TRBD2 covers 9 bases. Germline CDR1 and CDR2: MDHEN and SYDVKM. The CDR3 has 15 amino acids. J gave up 7 bases and V 3 bases, and 6 bases lay outside the gene matches. CDR3 protein: CASSLGLAGIGELFF. The CDR3 region has the DNA TGTGCCAGCAGTTTGGGGCTAGCGGGAATCGGGGAGCTGTTTTTT.

On this clone itself: Other nucleotide sequences from this sample produce the same CDR3. V and J are TRBV4-3 and TRBJ1-1; 8 bases align to TRBD1. J gave up 4 bases and V 0 bases, and 4 bases lay outside the gene matches. Germline V gene lookup returns CDR1 LGHNA and CDR2 YSLEER. This CDR3 has 15 residues. The CDR3 DNA is TGCGCCAGCAGCCAAGACGACAGGGGCGGCACTGAAGCTTTCTTT. Translated: CASSQDDRGGTEAFF.

The rearrangement links TRBV4-2 to TRBJ1-3; tentative D call: TRBD1 (6 bases). This CDR3 contains 16 residues. V dropped 1 base and J dropped 3 bases, with 13 bases sitting between them. Germline-derived CDR1 and CDR2 are LGHNA and YNFKEQ. In DNA, the CDR3 is TGTGCCAGCAGCCAAGTTTCCAGGGGCGATGGAAACACCATATATTTT. It codes for CASSQVSRGDGNTIYF.

This chain uses TRBV7-2 with TRBJ1-5; D remains ambiguous. V was shortened by 5 bases and J by 4 bases, with 12 bases between the two germline ends. The CDR3 length is 14 residues. Per the germline V gene, CDR1 is SGHTA and CDR2 is FQGNSA. The CDR3 DNA reads as TGTGCCAGCAGCCGTTCGCAAAGGAATCAGCCCCAGCATTTT. It is translated as CASSRSQRNQPQHF.

This clone was detected once. V and J are TRBV7-2 and TRBJ1-5; D remains ambiguous. CDR3 size: 14 residues. The V end was cut by 5 bases, the J end by 0 bases, with 8 bases between. Germline V gives CDR1 SGHTA, CDR2 FQGNSA. CDR3 sequence: CASSRVYSNQPQHF. The CDR3 DNA sequence: TGTGCCAGCAGCCGAGTATATAGCAATCAGCCCCAGCATTTT.

This chain uses TRBV5-4 with TRBJ2-5; D call uncertain. CDR3 length: 15 amino acids. Trimming took off 0 bases at V and 5 bases at J, with 14 bases between the two ends. Germline lookup yields CDR1 SGHNT and CDR2 YYREEE (reference sequence). The chain's CDR3 is CASSLAPPIRETQYF. DNA for the CDR3: TGTGCCAGCAGCTTGGCCCCCCCGATCAGGGAGACCCAGTACTTC.

The chain uses TRBV28 and TRBJ2-3; D is possibly TRBD2 (6 bases). The CDR3 sequence is 12 residues long. Germline V gives CDR1 MDHEN, CDR2 SYDVKM. Trimming removed 7 bases at V and 6 bases at J, with 11 bases between. CDR3 in amino acids: CASNRGADTQYF. The CDR3 nucleotides are TGTGCCAGCAACCGCGGGGCGGATACGCAGTATTTT.

The chain combines TRBV7-9 with TRBJ1-3; TRBD1 matches at 10 bases. Germline-derived CDR1 and CDR2 are SEHNR and FQNEAQ (reference sequence). CDR3 length: 17 residues. V dropped 3 bases and J dropped 2; count of bases not matched to a gene: 7. The CDR3 sequence: CASSFRPGTGAGNTIYF. Here the CDR3 DNA reads TGTGCCAGCAGCTTCCGTCCCGGGACAGGGGCTGGAAACACCATATATTTT.

The chain couples TRBV7-9 to TRBJ2-5; 10 positions agree with TRBD1. V was clipped by 5 bases and J by 3 bases; unmatched bases: 3. This CDR3 has 14 residues. Germline V gene data show CDR1 as SEHNR and CDR2 as FQNEAQ (reference sequence). The CDR3 spells CASSLGTGEETQYF. DNA of the CDR3: TGTGCCAGCAGCCTCGGGACAGGGGAAGAGACCCAGTACTTC.

This clone appeared a single time. The CDR3 nucleotides read TGCGCCAGCAGCCGGGCAAAGGGAGGTAAGGCAATGAACACTGAAGCTTTCTTT. Its protein is CASSRAKGGKAMNTEAFF. The chain is built from TRBV4-3 and TRBJ1-1; no definite D call. The germline gives CDR1 LGHNA, CDR2 YSLEER. The CDR3 runs 18 residues. The ends were cut back, 4 bases at V and 0 bases at J, with 21 bases in the middle.

This clone occurred many times. The gene calls are TRBV27 and TRBJ1-2, with D perhaps matching TRBD1 (6 bases). The germline V gene has CDR1 MNHEY and CDR2 SMNVEV (reference sequence). The CDR3 spans 15 residues. The ends were cut back, 4 bases at V and 2 bases at J, with 14 bases in the middle. This chain's CDR3 is CASSSPSQGNYGYTF. DNA of the CDR3: TGTGCCAGCAGTTCCCCGTCACAGGGAAACTATGGCTACACCTTC.

V usage is TRBV4-1 and J usage is TRBJ1-2; the match to TRBD1 covers 9 bases. V lost 5 bases to trimming and J lost 4 bases; unmatched junction nucleotides: 5. The germline V gene encodes CDR1 MGHRA and CDR2 YSYEKL. The CDR3 has 14 residues. CDR3 residues: CASSSGTGSYGYTF. The CDR3 DNA is TGCGCCAGCAGCAGCGGGACAGGGTCCTATGGCTACACCTTC.

V usage is TRBV12-5 and J usage is TRBJ2-1; the D gene is possibly TRBD2 (5 bases). V was cut by 1 base and J by 6 bases, with 13 bases left in between. Germline V lookup: CDR1 LGHNT, CDR2 FRNRAP. CDR3 size: 15 residues. The CDR3 loop reads CASGLGLAVSNEQFF. Written as DNA, the CDR3 is TGTGCTAGTGGTTTGGGGCTAGCCGTATCCAATGAGCAGTTCTTC.

This CDR3 reads CASSLDRTQPQHF. In DNA form, the CDR3 reads TGTGCCAGCAGCTTGGACAGGACTCAGCCCCAGCATTTT. The chain carries TRBV5-5 and TRBJ1-5; TRBD1 might be the D (5 bases). V shed 0 bases and J shed 6 bases, with 7 bases lying between them. The germline V gene encodes CDR1 SGHKS and CDR2 YYEKEE (reference sequence). The CDR3 covers 13 residues.

This chain joins TRBV5-4 and TRBJ2-7, with 9 bases lining up with TRBD2. The V segment lost 5 bases and the J segment 0 bases; nucleotides outside the gene matches: 6. In germline, CDR1 is SGHNT, CDR2 YYREEE (reference sequence). The length of the CDR3 is 15 residues. CDR3 sequence (DNA): TGTGCCAGCAGACCAGGACTAGCGTACTCCTACGAGCAGTACTTC. Translated: CASRPGLAYSYEQYF.

This clone is a singleton in its sample. V gene TRBV11-1 combines with J gene TRBJ1-1; 9 positions match TRBD1. Germline CDR1 SGHAT, CDR2 FQDESV (reference sequence). CDR3 length: 14 amino acids. V was clipped by 5 bases and J by 5 bases; unmatched bases: 6. CDR3 amino acids: CASSPGTGSTEAFF. In DNA, the CDR3 is TGTGCCAGCAGCCCCGGGACAGGGTCTACTGAAGCTTTCTTT.

V gene TRBV9 combines with J gene TRBJ2-1; either TRBD1 or TRBD2 may fit D (6 bases each). The CDR3 totals 16 residues. The germline V gene encodes CDR1 SGDLS and CDR2 YYNGEE. V gave up 5 bases and J gave up 3 bases, with 18 bases separating them. CDR3 DNA sequence: TGTGCCAGCAGTTACGGAGGGGGGTCTAGCTACAATGAGCAGTTCTTC. Translating it yields CASSYGGGSSYNEQFF.

The rearrangement joins TRBV30 to TRBJ2-2; D is ambiguous. In germline, CDR1 is GTSNPN, CDR2 SVGIG (reference sequence). The germline V and J ends were trimmed by 5 bases and 5 bases, with 3 bases remaining between them. The CDR3 is made up of 10 amino acids. The CDR3 region is CAWGTGELFF. The CDR3 DNA reads TGTGCCTGGGGTACCGGGGAGCTGTTTTTT.

The rearrangement links TRBV5-1 to TRBJ2-7; 7 nucleotides agree with TRBD1. J was trimmed by 0 bases and V by 4 bases; bases with no gene match: 4. The germline gives CDR1 SGHRS, CDR2 YFSETQ. This CDR3 is built from 14 residues. The CDR3 nucleotides are TGCGCCAGCAGCCGACAGGGAGCCTCCTACGAGCAGTACTTC. Amino acid sequence: CASSRQGASYEQYF. The variable domain in full, completed from reference TRBV5-1 and TRBJ2-7, reads KAGVTQTPRYLIKTRGQQVTLSCSPISGHRSVSWYQQTPGQGLQFLFEYFSETQRNKGNFPGRFSGRQFSNSRSEMNVSTLELGDSALYLCASSRQGASYEQYFGPGTRLTVT.

The chain carries TRBV15 and TRBJ1-2; possibly TRBD1 for D (5 bases). V lost 3 bases to trimming and J lost 4 bases, with 9 bases between them. Germline CDR1 LNHNV, CDR2 YYDKDF (reference sequence). There are 13 residues in the CDR3. This chain's CDR3 is CATSSRDFYGYTF. The DNA for the CDR3 is TGTGCCACCAGCAGCAGGGACTTCTATGGCTACACCTTC.

The chain combines TRBV23-1 with TRBJ2-5; tentatively, D is TRBD2 (7 bases). TRBV23-1 is recorded as an ORF, its role being uncertain. The V end lost 0 bases, the J end lost 5 bases, and 19 bases lay between the germline ends. The CDR3 is made up of 17 amino acids. The CDR3 sequence: CASSQSGGGLLQETQYF. As DNA, the CDR3 is TGCGCCAGCAGTCAATCGGGAGGGGGTTTGCTTCAGGAGACCCAGTACTTC.

V gene TRBV7-8 combines with J gene TRBJ2-3; either TRBD1 or TRBD2 may fit D (5 bases each). V lost 4 bases and J lost 0, with 11 bases in between. The CDR3 has 15 amino acids. Germline CDR1 and CDR2: SGHVS and FQNEAQ. The CDR3 region is CASSSSGGSTDTQYF. The DNA for the CDR3 is TGTGCCAGCAGCTCCTCTGGGGGTAGCACAGATACGCAGTATTTT.

The chain couples TRBV6-5 to TRBJ2-5; maybe TRBD2 (6 bases). The CDR3 is made up of 14 amino acids. V lost 8 bases, J lost 1 base, and 14 bases lay in between. Germline loops: CDR1 MNHEY, CDR2 SVGAGI. In nucleotides, the CDR3 is TGTGCCAGCCGGACACCGGGAGCCCAAGAGACCCAGTACTTC. The encoded protein is CASRTPGAQETQYF.

The J gene is TRBJ1-6, the V gene TRBV13; D is unresolved. V was shortened by 4 bases and J by 9 bases, with 13 bases between the two germline ends. Germline-derived CDR1 and CDR2 are PRHDT and FYEKMQ (reference sequence). The CDR3 length is 14 residues. CDR3 region: CASSSSGVGSPLHF. In nucleotides, the CDR3 is TGTGCCAGCAGCTCCTCTGGAGTGGGTTCACCCCTCCACTTT.

The chain is built from TRBV7-2 and TRBJ1-1; TRBD1 matches at 7 bases. Germline CDR1 is SGHTA and CDR2 is FQGNSA. Losses at the gene ends were 4 bases for V and 4 bases for J; bases not matched to a gene: 6. CDR3 length equals 14 residues. The CDR3: CASSSSQGRTEAFF. The CDR3 nucleotides read TGTGCCAGCAGCTCATCACAGGGGCGCACTGAAGCTTTCTTT.

For the CDR3, the DNA is TGCGCCAGCAGCTTGGCGGGAGAATATTACAATGAGCAGTTCTTC. Amino acids: CASSLAGEYYNEQFF. The rearrangement links TRBV5-1 to TRBJ2-1, with D perhaps matching TRBD2 (6 bases). Germline V gene lookup returns CDR1 SGHRS and CDR2 YFSETQ. V lost 0 bases and J lost 4, with 11 bases in between. CDR3 size: 15 residues. The complete variable domain, with remaining parts taken from reference TRBV5-1 and TRBJ2-1, reads KAGVTQTPRYLIKTRGQQVTLSCSPISGHRSVSWYQQTPGQGLQFLFEYFSETQRNKGNFPGRFSGRQFSNSRSEMNVSTLELGDSALYLCASSLAGEYYNEQFFGPGTRLTVL.

The chain recombines TRBV6-1 with TRBJ2-1; 12 bases are a match to TRBD2. The CDR3 has 15 residues. The V gene end was trimmed by 7 bases and the J gene end by 8 bases; junction bases not matched to a gene: 9. Per germline, CDR1 MNHNS and CDR2 SASEGT. The CDR3 reads CASILAGGPNYEQFF. The CDR3 DNA is TGTGCCAGCATCCTAGCGGGGGGGCCAAACTATGAGCAGTTCTTC.

This clone is a singleton in its sample. The J gene is TRBJ2-5, the V gene TRBV19; D unclear. The CDR3 length is 16 residues. V was trimmed by 1 base and J by 2 bases, leaving 14 bases between them. Germline loops: CDR1 LNHDA, CDR2 SQIVND (reference sequence). CDR3 loop: CASSIVGTVTQETQYF. For the CDR3, the DNA is TGTGCCAGTAGTATAGTAGGCACTGTAACGCAAGAGACCCAGTACTTC.

The CDR3 spells CASRAQGPHQPQHF. DNA of the CDR3: TGTGCCAGCAGGGCCCAGGGGCCTCATCAGCCCCAGCATTTT. V is TRBV7-8 and J is TRBJ1-5; D might be TRBD1 (6 bases). Germline lookup yields CDR1 SGHVS and CDR2 FQNEAQ. There are 14 residues in the CDR3. The V gene lost 6 bases and the J gene lost 5 bases, with 14 bases spanning the gap.

J is TRBJ2-1 and V is TRBV30; 8 nucleotides agree with TRBD1. CDR3 size: 13 residues. Germline assignment: CDR1 GTSNPN and CDR2 SVGIG (reference sequence). The V and J ends lost 8 bases and 4 bases, in that order; junction bases with no gene match: 7. The CDR3 loop reads CARTGTAYNEQFF. CDR3 DNA sequence: TGTGCCCGGACAGGGACGGCTTACAATGAGCAGTTCTTC.